The 16 T cell receptor beta chains below were found in one sample sequenced in a study of shared clonotypes between healthy human individuals. TCRdb's copy holds only in-frame clones and misses some; the assay was immunoSEQ multiplex PCR. The repertoire holds some 1,100,000 clones, with more than 75% as singletons. Sequenced input: memory CD4+ T cells from PBMCs. Subset meaning: CD45RA-negative fraction. All receptors come from a man aged 18 to 30 in good health. Some clones in this sample may be carry-over from other donors' samples.

The gene calls are TRBV28 and TRBJ2-4, with 7 bases aligning to TRBD2. CDR3 size: 14 residues. V shed 8 bases, J shed 7 bases, and the junction held 11 bases outside the gene matches. In germline, CDR1 is MDHEN, CDR2 SYDVKM. The CDR3 nucleotides are TGTGCCAGCGGCTTATCCGGGGGAGGGAACATTCAGTACTTC. It translates to CASGLSGGGNIQYF.

The chain carries TRBV28 and TRBJ2-1; TRBD2 matches 12 bases. CDR1 is MDHEN and CDR2 is SYDVKM in the germline V gene. V was pared by 5 bases and J by 8 bases, with 10 bases of the junction left unmatched. The CDR3 loop spans 16 amino acids. The CDR3 bases are TGTGCCAGCAGTCTGGGCCTAGCGGGAGGGCTCGATGAGCAGTTCTTC. Its protein is CASSLGLAGGLDEQFF.

Concerning this clone itself: At the DNA level, this CDR3 is encoded by other sequences in the same sample as well. The chain combines TRBV5-1 with TRBJ2-7; no firm D call. The ends were cut back, 0 bases at V and 1 base at J, with 8 bases in the middle. Germline assignment: CDR1 SGHRS and CDR2 YFSETQ. This CDR3 is built from 14 residues. The CDR3 region is CASSLAAASYEQYF. In DNA form, the CDR3 reads TGCGCCAGCAGCTTGGCGGCAGCGTCCTACGAGCAGTACTTC. The full variable domain, with the rest looked up from reference TRBV5-1 and TRBJ2-7, is KAGVTQTPRYLIKTRGQQVTLSCSPISGHRSVSWYQQTPGQGLQFLFEYFSETQRNKGNFPGRFSGRQFSNSRSEMNVSTLELGDSALYLCASSLAAASYEQYFGPGTRLTVT.

This chain joins TRBV4-2 and TRBJ2-1; TRBD2 matches 9 bases. The CDR3 totals 16 residues. Germline CDR1 and CDR2: LGHNA and YNFKEQ. V gave up 4 bases and J gave up 2 bases; unmatched junction bases: 6. The CDR3 DNA follows: TGTGCCAGCAGCCGGAGCAGCGGGGGGACCTACAATGAGCAGTTCTTC. This encodes CASSRSSGGTYNEQFF.

V and J are TRBV7-9 and TRBJ2-3; D may be TRBD2 (6 bases). The CDR3 is 13 amino acids. Trimming took off 5 bases at V and 5 bases at J, with 11 bases between the two ends. Per germline, CDR1 SEHNR and CDR2 FQNEAQ (reference sequence). The CDR3 protein is CASSPTSLDTQYF. The CDR3 DNA sequence: TGTGCCAGCAGCCCTACTAGCCTAGATACGCAGTATTTT.

The J gene is TRBJ2-2, the V gene TRBV6-4; TRBD2 might be the D (6 bases). The CDR3 sequence is 14 residues long. The V gene's germline CDR1 is MRHNA and CDR2 SNTAGT. Trimming pared 11 bases from V and 5 bases from J, leaving 18 bases between. The CDR3 DNA follows: TGTGCCCAAATATGGAGGGGAGGAACCGGGGAGCTGTTTTTT. Protein: CAQIWRGGTGELFF.

This chain connects TRBV9 to TRBJ1-3, with D perhaps TRBD1 (6 bases). The CDR3 contains 15 residues. Germline V CDR1 and CDR2: SGDLS, YYNGEE. Trimming took off 3 bases at V and 0 bases at J, with 10 bases between the two ends. The CDR3: CASSGQVSSGNTIYF. In DNA form, the CDR3 reads TGTGCCAGCAGCGGACAGGTTAGCTCTGGAAACACCATATATTTT.

The CDR3 region is CASSLTSLSGETQYF. CDR3 bases: TGTGCCAGCAGCCTCACCTCCCTGTCCGGGGAGACCCAGTACTTC. V usage is TRBV7-3 and J usage is TRBJ2-5, with D unresolved. The germline V and J ends were trimmed by 5 bases and 5 bases, with 18 bases remaining between them. Germline V CDR1 and CDR2: SGHTA, FQGTGA. The CDR3 is 15 amino acids.

This sequence joins TRBV18 and TRBJ2-5; D tentatively fits TRBD1 or TRBD2 (6 bases each). Trimming removed 8 bases from V and 4 bases from J, with 14 bases in between. CDR1 is KGHSH, CDR2 LQKENI, per germline. The CDR3 loop spans 13 amino acids. CDR3 amino acids: CASMKGGGETQYF. In DNA, the CDR3 is TGTGCCAGCATGAAGGGGGGAGGAGAGACCCAGTACTTC.

The rearrangement links TRBV19 to TRBJ2-5; TRBD1 agrees at 9 bases. This CDR3 region has 16 residues. Germline lookup yields CDR1 LNHDA and CDR2 SQIVND (reference sequence). V dropped 5 bases and J dropped 2; count of bases not matched to a gene: 9. The CDR3 region has the DNA TGTGCCAGTAGTCCCCAGACAGGGGGGGGACAAGAGACCCAGTACTTC. Amino acids: CASSPQTGGGQETQYF.

This clone was observed a handful of times. The same CDR3 is also encoded by other DNA sequences in this sample. V gene TRBV5-1 combines with J gene TRBJ2-7, with 11 positions matching TRBD2. The CDR3 covers 14 residues. With 1 base clipped from V and 6 bases from J, the junction kept 3 bases outside the gene matches. Germline lookup yields CDR1 SGHRS and CDR2 YFSETQ. The CDR3 DNA reads as TGCGCCAGCAGCTTGACTAGCGGGAGCCGCGAGCAGTACTTC. It codes for CASSLTSGSREQYF. The whole variable domain, remainder taken from reference TRBV5-1 and TRBJ2-7, is KAGVTQTPRYLIKTRGQQVTLSCSPISGHRSVSWYQQTPGQGLQFLFEYFSETQRNKGNFPGRFSGRQFSNSRSEMNVSTLELGDSALYLCASSLTSGSREQYFGPGTRLTVT.

The gene calls are TRBV18 and TRBJ1-4; no clear D gene. This CDR3 is 13 amino acids long. Germline V gene lookup returns CDR1 KGHSH and CDR2 LQKENI. The V and J ends lost 1 base and 3 bases respectively, with 3 bases between them. CDR3 DNA: TGTGCCAGCTCACCACGAGCTAATGAAAAACTGTTTTTT. Protein product: CASSPRANEKLFF.

Details on this clone: Its ends do not fully match the called genes, so a read error is possible. The chain uses TRBV28 and TRBJ2-3; 7 nucleotides match TRBD2. The CDR3 spans 11 residues. From germline, CDR1 is MDHEN and CDR2 SYDVKM. The CDR3 DNA is TGTGCCAGCAGTGACCGGGACTACTACTCTTTT. This codes for CASSDRDYYSF.

The chain carries TRBV15 and TRBJ1-5, with D perhaps TRBD1 (6 bases). V dropped 4 bases and J dropped 9 bases, with 10 bases sitting between them. Germline CDR1 and CDR2: LNHNV and YYDKDF (reference sequence). The CDR3 runs 12 residues. The CDR3 here is CATSTLGGPQHF. Written as DNA, the CDR3 is TGTGCCACCAGCACCTTAGGGGGGCCCCAGCATTTT.

This rearrangement joins TRBV4-1 to TRBJ2-5; D not certain. Trimming left V 3 bases short and J 5 bases short, with 10 bases between. CDR1 and CDR2 from the germline V gene are MGHRA and YSYEKL. The CDR3 runs 13 residues. The CDR3 protein is CASSQAGLETQYF. CDR3 bases: TGCGCCAGCAGCCAGGCCGGCCTGGAGACCCAGTACTTC.

V is TRBV5-1 and J is TRBJ2-7, with TRBD2 matching 10 bases. Germline-derived CDR1 and CDR2 are SGHRS and YFSETQ. The CDR3 runs to 15 residues. The ends lost 2 bases at V and 3 bases at J; junction bases unmatched: 5. The CDR3 reads CASSFLAGDGYEQYF. The DNA for the CDR3 is TGCGCCAGCAGCTTCCTAGCGGGAGACGGCTACGAGCAGTACTTC. The variable domain in full, completed from reference TRBV5-1 and TRBJ2-7, reads KAGVTQTPRYLIKTRGQQVTLSCSPISGHRSVSWYQQTPGQGLQFLFEYFSETQRNKGNFPGRFSGRQFSNSRSEMNVSTLELGDSALYLCASSFLAGDGYEQYFGPGTRLTVT.